This T cell receptor (beta chain) comes out of a study of shared clonotypes between healthy human individuals. Study-wide findings and caveats: Relative to clonotypes present in all four donors, those not shared had lower generation probabilities.

To note about this clone: No antigen is known for it.

The V end was cut by 5 bases, the J end by 9 bases, with 17 bases between. Germline loops: CDR1 SGHAT, CDR2 FQNNGV. This CDR3 spans 14 amino acids. It was about 180 ng DNA, approximately 30,000 T cell genomes, that sorted-subset replicate PCRs used. Measured with immunoSEQ multiplex PCR; TCRdb has only the in-frame clones, and not every one. The repertoire includes 1,500,000 or so clones, about 98.5% of them detected once, and around 0.38% sits in the top ten. There were only Caucasian adults among the donors, and all lived in Nashville, Tennessee. From CD4+ cells came CD45RA+ naive and CD45RA-negative memory subsets.

Specimen: naive CD4+ T cells sorted from blood. The subset: CD45RA+ positively selected. The sequence was collected from a man aged 30 to 39 in good health. V gene TRBV11-2 combines with J gene TRBJ1-3, with a tentative D call TRBD1 (5 bases). The CDR3 bases are TGTGCCAGCAGCCAAACCGGGACTAGGTTCACCATATATTTT. This translates into CASSQTGTRFTIYF.